This TCR beta chain was identified in a study of post-analysis software for immune sequencing data. Built from TCR beta cDNA, the libraries had unique molecular identifiers in them. TCRdb re-derived calls from the PCR reads in MiXCR, one entry per CDR3 protein. In the table there are about 800,000 distinct CDR3 sequences, about 27% of which are singletons. This clonotype showed up just a few times. Its target is unknown. Study results and limitations: Elevated frequency relative to controls characterized 4 or 5 TRBV segments in patients, TRBV5-6, TRBV5-1 and TRBV20-1 among them.

Germline V gene data show CDR1 as SGHAT and CDR2 as FQNNGV. With V trimmed by 6 bases and J by 6 bases, 9 bases remained unmatched. CDR3 length equals 14 residues. The sequence derives from a girl under 18 with multiple sclerosis. The rearrangement joins TRBV11-2 to TRBJ2-7; 9 bases match TRBD1. The sample comprised blood. The CDR3 nucleotides read TGTGCCAGCAGTTACCGGACAGGGGTGGGCGAGCAGTACTTC. It encodes CASSYRTGVGEQYF.